This T cell receptor (beta chain) is drawn from a study of early stage breast cancer tumors. The overall study: Of some 16 invasive breast tumors, more than nine were hormone receptor-positive, HER2-negative. Each sample averaged approximately 10-fold read coverage.

V gave up 7 bases and J gave up 4 bases, with 5 bases separating them. This CDR3 comprises 12 residues. Germline CDR1 is LNHDA and CDR2 is SQIVND (reference sequence). Only in-frame clones appear in the TCRdb table, and some are missing; sequencing was by immunoSEQ multiplex PCR. The sample carries more than 65,000 clones, roughly 80% recorded once. The receptor was isolated from a person between 35 and 49 years old with breast cancer. Sequencing was done on a sample of blood. The chain links TRBV19 to TRBJ2-6, with D unresolved. CDR3 in DNA: TGTGCCAGTAAGAAAGGGGCCAACGTCCTGACTTTC. It encodes CASKKGANVLTF.